The rows below give T cell receptor beta chains drawn from one sample of a study of human T cells and chemical hapten exposure. TCRdb called the RACE reads again in MiXCR, with one record for every CDR3 protein. The sample lists roughly 360,000 distinct CDR3 sequences; 4% to 5.5% were seen once. Sample: whole blood, taken in connection with sensitization to the hapten diphenylcyclopropenone (DPC). The receptors stem from a woman in her forties or fifties with alopecia areata. Some clones in this sample may be carry-over from other donors' samples. Each CDR3 is given with its conserved first and last residue. The D gene is left open where the match is weak. For some rows the clone size is stated as once, few or many, or as a class when expanded; others skip it.

>TRBJ1-1|13|TRBV3-1|NA|NA
TGTGCCAGCAGCCCCTCCAGTCCCCCTGAAGCTTTCTTT
CASSPSSPPEAFF
>TRBJ1-1|18|TRBV11-2|few|TRBD1
TGTGCCAGCAGTCGATTGTGGGAACAGGGGGGAACCGACACTGAAGCTTTCTTT
CASSRLWEQGGTDTEAFF
>TRBJ1-1|16|TRBV6-6|few|TRBD1
TGTGCCAGCAGTTTTCCGACAGGGCTTGGGGACACTGAAGCTTTCTTT
CASSFPTGLGDTEAFF
>TRBJ1-1|14|TRBV7-9|many|TRBD1
TGTGCCAGCAACCCACCGGACAGGAAAACTGAAGCTTTCTTT
CASNPPDRKTEAFF
>TRBJ1-2|14|TRBV25-1|many|TRBD1
TGTGCCAGCAGTGAAAGCCCCGACAGGGGTGGCTACACCTTC
CASSESPDRGGYTF
>TRBJ1-2|13|TRBV3-1|few|TRBD1
TGTGCCAGCAGCCCGTACAGGGGGAATGGCTACACCTTC
CASSPYRGNGYTF
>TRBJ2-1|13|TRBV15|few|TRBD2
TGTGCCACCAGTTTCGGGACTAACAATGAGCAGTTCTTC
CATSFGTNNEQFF
>TRBJ1-1|14|TRBV6-6|few|NA
TGTGCCAGCAGTTACGGCCTGGCGAACACTGAAGCTTTCTTT
CASSYGLANTEAFF
>TRBJ1-1|13|TRBV7-2|many|NA
TGTGCCAGCAGCTATGGGTTGGTCACTGAAGCTTTCTTT
CASSYGLVTEAFF
>TRBJ2-5|15|TRBV25-1|many|NA
TGTGCCAGCAGTGACCCGCGGCGGGCCCAAGAGACCCAGTACTTC
CASSDPRRAQETQYF
>TRBJ2-1|14|TRBV29-1|many|NA
TGCAGCGTTGGGGGGACTTTACCCTACAATGAGCAGTTCTTC
CSVGGTLPYNEQFF
>TRBJ2-1|14|TRBV9|many|NA
TGTGCCAGCAGCGTAGGGACAGTTAAAAATGAGCAGTTCTTC
CASSVGTVKNEQFF
>TRBJ1-1|12|TRBV24-1|many|NA
TGTGCCACCGGAGACGGGATGGGGAGAGCTTTCTTT
CATGDGMGRAFF
>TRBJ2-2|17|TRBV6-6|many|TRBD1
TGTGCCAGCAGTGACATCTGGGGACAGTCTAACACCGGGGAGCTGTTTTTT
CASSDIWGQSNTGELFF
>TRBJ1-5|16|TRBV12-3/TRBV12-4|many|TRBD1
TGTGCCAGCAGTTTATCAGACAGGGGGAGCAATCAGCCCCAGCATTTT
CASSLSDRGSNQPQHF
>TRBJ1-3|14|TRBV10-3|few|NA
TGTGCCATCACGCAAGCAGAACGGGGAAACACCATATATTTT
CAITQAERGNTIYF
>TRBJ1-1|14|TRBV12-3/TRBV12-4|many|NA
TGTGCCAGCAGACGTTACGGGGTGAACACTGAAGCTTTCTTT
CASRRYGVNTEAFF
>TRBJ2-7|15|TRBV9|NA|NA
TGTGCCAGCAGCGTAGCAACAGGCGGAACCTACGAGCAGTACTTC
CASSVATGGTYEQYF
>TRBJ2-1|14|TRBV24-1|few|TRBD1
TGTGCCACCAGTGAGGGGGGACAGGGGAATGAGCAGTTCTTC
CATSEGGQGNEQFF
>TRBJ1-1|14|TRBV12-5|NA|NA
TGTGCTAGTGGTTTGGTACCAGGGAGGGGGGAAGCTTTCTTT
CASGLVPGRGEAFF
>TRBJ2-6|16|TRBV7-2|many|NA
TGTGCCAGCAGCTTACAGTCAGGCTCTGGGGCCAACGTCCTGACTTTC
CASSLQSGSGANVLTF
>TRBJ2-7|14|TRBV11-2|many|NA
TGTGCCAGCAGCTCCCTAGAGGGGCACGGCGAGCAGTACTTC
CASSSLEGHGEQYF
>TRBJ2-1|14|TRBV12-3/TRBV12-4|many|TRBD2
TGTGCCAGCAGCCGCCCCGGGGGGGTCAATGAGCAGTTCTTC
CASSRPGGVNEQFF
>TRBJ1-1|16|TRBV13|few|TRBD1
TGTGCCAGCAGCATACAATCCGGGACAGGGGATACTGAAGCTTTCTTT
CASSIQSGTGDTEAFF
>TRBJ2-2|13|TRBV5-1|many|NA
TGCGCCAGCAGCCCACAGGGCCACGGGGAGCTGTTTTTT
CASSPQGHGELFF
>TRBJ1-5|15|TRBV19|NA|NA
TGTGCCAGTAGTATCTTCCAAGGGGGAAATCAGCCCCAGCATTTT
CASSIFQGGNQPQHF
>TRBJ2-6|15|TRBV2|many|NA
TGTGCCAGCAGACACCGGGACTCTGGGGCCAACGTCCTGACTTTC
CASRHRDSGANVLTF
>TRBJ1-2|12|TRBV11-2|few|NA
TGTGCCAGCAGCTTAGGTAGAGGGCTAATCACCTTC
CASSLGRGLITF
>TRBJ2-1|15|TRBV5-1|few|TRBD2
TGCGCCAGCAGCTTGAGAGGCCTAGCGGTGAATGAGCAGTTCTTC
CASSLRGLAVNEQFF
>TRBJ2-2|13|TRBV2|many|NA
TGTGCCAGCAGGCAGGATAACACCGGGGAGCTGTTTTTT
CASRQDNTGELFF
>TRBJ1-5|15|TRBV7-2|many|NA
TGTGCCAGCAGCTTAGCAGGAGGGGGAGGTCAGCCCCAGCATTTT
CASSLAGGGGQPQHF